This TCR beta chain was sequenced during a study of T-cell reconstitution after alpha-beta-depleted transplantation in children. TCRbeta library preparation incorporated unique molecular identifiers. TCRdb ran MiXCR on the PCR reads and lists one entry per CDR3 protein. This table holds about 980,000 distinct CDR3 sequences, around 30% found once. This clonotype showed up many times. Compared with germline, one end of the junction differs, possibly owing to a read error. The source is a boy less than two years old who had a stem cell transplant for SCID, so the T cells may come from the graft donor. The input for sequencing was PBMCs, mostly from graft donor cells, taken 360 days after TCRalphabeta/CD19-depleted stem cell transplant.

CDR3 residues: CASSLSGGPYNEQFF. The CDR3 DNA reads TGTGCCAGCAGCTTATCCGGGGGGCCCTACAATGAGCAGTTCTTC. The chain has TRBV5-1 and TRBJ2-1, with D tentatively TRBD2 (7 bases). Germline V CDR1 and CDR2: SGHRS, YFSETQ. The CDR3 is 15 amino acids.